These 21 T cell receptor beta chains were all obtained from the same sample, sequenced in a study of blood T cell repertoires in COVID-19. TCRdb's copy holds only in-frame clones and misses some; the assay was immunoSEQ multiplex PCR. The table includes about 110,000 clones, approximately 90% detected once. The sequenced material came from peripheral blood. The source of these receptors is a woman in her forties or fifties with acute or convalescent COVID-19.

The chain combines TRBV9 with TRBJ1-4; 7 nucleotides match TRBD1. The germline CDR1 and CDR2 sequences are SGDLS and YYNGEE. This CDR3 region has 14 residues. J lost 5 bases, V lost 3 bases, and 4 bases had no gene match. The CDR3 loop reads CASSAGGQNEKLFF. The CDR3 DNA sequence: TGTGCCAGCAGCGCTGGGGGACAGAATGAAAAACTGTTTTTT.

This chain joins TRBV7-2 and TRBJ2-1; tentatively, D is TRBD2 (6 bases). CDR3 length: 14 amino acids. Trimming took 5 bases from V and 7 from J, leaving 15 bases between them. Germline loops: CDR1 SGHTA, CDR2 FQGNSA. CDR3 residues: CASSPPGLRNEQFF. The CDR3 DNA sequence: TGTGCCAGCAGCCCCCCGGGACTCCGGAATGAGCAGTTCTTC.

This chain joins TRBV5-1 and TRBJ2-1, with 7 bases fitting TRBD1. CDR1 is SGHRS, CDR2 YFSETQ, per germline. The CDR3 has 13 amino acids. With V trimmed by 4 bases and J by 8 bases, 6 bases remained unmatched. The CDR3 coding sequence is TGCGCCAGCAGCCGACAGGGTCCCCATGAGCAGTTCTTC. Amino acids: CASSRQGPHEQFF. Full variable domain (remainder filled in from reference TRBV5-1 and TRBJ2-1): KAGVTQTPRYLIKTRGQQVTLSCSPISGHRSVSWYQQTPGQGLQFLFEYFSETQRNKGNFPGRFSGRQFSNSRSEMNVSTLELGDSALYLCASSRQGPHEQFFGPGTRLTVL.

This clone has ten or more counts. The chain uses TRBV2 and TRBJ2-7; 7 positions agree with TRBD2. Trimming cost V 7 bases and J 0 bases; bases outside gene matches: 0. This CDR3 comprises 12 residues. CDR1 SNHLY and CDR2 FYNNEI come from the germline V gene. CDR3 loop: CASKRDSYEQYF. Written as DNA, the CDR3 is TGTGCCAGCAAGCGGGACTCCTACGAGCAGTACTTC.

This chain joins TRBV12-3 or TRBV12-4 and TRBJ1-2, with 7 bases identical to TRBD1. CDR3 size: 12 residues. The V segment lost 5 bases and the J segment 8 bases; nucleotides outside the gene matches: 5. Here the CDR3 reads CASSLDRVGYTF. Written as DNA, the CDR3 is TGTGCCAGCAGTCTCGACAGGGTCGGCTACACCTTC.

The chain has TRBV18 and TRBJ2-1, with a tentative D call TRBD2 (5 bases). The CDR3 covers 13 residues. Germline lookup yields CDR1 KGHSH and CDR2 LQKENI. The ends were cut back, 6 bases at V and 10 bases at J, with 16 bases in the middle. The CDR3 region has the DNA TGTGCCAGCTCGCCCGGGATTTCCGAGGAGCAGTTCTTC. Amino acids: CASSPGISEEQFF.

V and J are TRBV9 and TRBJ2-1, with TRBD2 matching 8 bases. Germline lookup yields CDR1 SGDLS and CDR2 YYNGEE. The CDR3 extends over 16 amino acids. V shed 2 bases and J 4 bases; nucleotides not matched to a gene: 8. The CDR3 DNA reads TGTGCCAGCAGCGTTACTGCTGGACTAGCATACAATGAGCAGTTCTTC. This gives the protein CASSVTAGLAYNEQFF.

DNA of the CDR3: TGTGCCAGCGGACAGAAAAACTATGGCTACACCTTC. Amino acids: CASGQKNYGYTF. This chain connects TRBV28 to TRBJ1-2, with a tentative D call TRBD1 (6 bases). V gave up 8 bases and J gave up 2 bases, with 9 bases separating them. CDR1 is MDHEN, CDR2 SYDVKM, per germline. The CDR3 is made up of 12 amino acids.

The chain joins TRBV7-2 to TRBJ2-6; TRBD1 agrees at 7 bases. With 5 bases clipped from V and 0 bases from J, the junction kept 13 bases outside the gene matches. Germline CDR1 SGHTA, CDR2 FQGNSA. CDR3 size: 19 residues. Here the CDR3 reads CASSLIAGTASSGANVLTF. The CDR3 DNA sequence: TGTGCCAGCAGCCTCATAGCCGGGACAGCGAGCTCTGGGGCCAACGTCCTGACTTTC.

The rearrangement uses TRBV19 and TRBJ2-3; 8 bases are a match to TRBD1. CDR3 length: 15 amino acids. Germline CDR1 and CDR2: LNHDA and SQIVND (reference sequence). V dropped 5 bases and J dropped 2; count of bases not matched to a gene: 6. The CDR3 here is CASSDRDRFTDTQYF. DNA for the CDR3: TGTGCCAGTAGTGACCGGGACAGGTTCACAGATACGCAGTATTTT.

CDR3 DNA: TGTGCCAGTAGTATAGCTGGGGGGGACCCCTACAATGAGCAGTTCTTC. Protein: CASSIAGGDPYNEQFF. The chain employs TRBV19 and TRBJ2-1; TRBD2 matches at 7 bases. The germline V gene has CDR1 LNHDA and CDR2 SQIVND (reference sequence). The CDR3 loop spans 16 amino acids. After removal of 1 base from V and 2 bases from J, the junction contained 5 bases not matched to a gene.

J is TRBJ1-2 and V is TRBV27; TRBD1 agrees at 7 bases. Germline-derived CDR1 and CDR2 are MNHEY and SMNVEV (reference sequence). This CDR3 spans 12 amino acids. Trimming at V came to 6 bases and at J to 7 bases, leaving 5 bases not matched to a gene. Here the CDR3 reads CASRTGLSGYTF. CDR3 bases: TGTGCCAGCAGGACAGGGTTGAGTGGCTACACCTTC.

This clone was recorded once. The J gene is TRBJ2-1, the V gene TRBV11-2, with TRBD2 matching over 7 bases. Trimming removed 5 bases from V and 9 bases from J; junction bases left unmatched: 13. Germline V gene data show CDR1 as SGHAT and CDR2 as FQNNGV. The CDR3 is made up of 15 amino acids. For the CDR3, the DNA is TGTGCCAGCAGCGCCGGAGGGCGGGAGAGTCCTGAGCAGTTCTTC. Translated: CASSAGGRESPEQFF.

A note on this clone: Other DNA sequences in this specimen translate into the identical CDR3. The genes are TRBV14 and TRBJ2-1; D is uncertain. The germline V and J ends were trimmed by 0 bases and 4 bases, with 4 bases remaining between them. Per germline, CDR1 SGHDN and CDR2 FVKESK. This CDR3 is 13 amino acids long. CDR3 coding DNA: TGTGCCAGCAGCCAAGAACTTTACAATGAGCAGTTCTTC. Protein product: CASSQELYNEQFF. Drawing the rest from reference TRBV14 and TRBJ2-1, the complete variable domain is EAGVTQFPSHSVIEKGQTVTLRCDPISGHDNLYWYRRVMGKEIKFLLHFVKESKQDESGMPNNRFLAERTGGTYSTLKVQPAELEDSGVYFCASSQELYNEQFFGPGTRLTVL.

This chain uses TRBV3-1 (or the pseudogene TRBV3-2) with TRBJ2-7; the match to TRBD2 covers 8 bases. Germline V gene sequence: CDR1 LGHDT, CDR2 YNNKEL (reference sequence). V dropped 1 base and J dropped 2; count of bases not matched to a gene: 7. The CDR3 covers 16 residues. The CDR3 bases are TGTGCCAGCAGCCAAGGGCCCCCGGGAGGGCCCTACGAGCAGTACTTC. It encodes CASSQGPPGGPYEQYF.

J is TRBJ1-3 and V is TRBV5-1; perhaps TRBD1 as D (6 bases). The V and J ends lost 4 bases and 0 bases respectively, with 11 bases between them. The CDR3 runs 15 residues. Germline V lookup: CDR1 SGHRS, CDR2 YFSETQ. This chain's CDR3 is CASSPGQISGNTIYF. The CDR3 bases are TGCGCCAGCAGCCCCGGACAGATCTCTGGAAACACCATATATTTT. Complete variable domain (other parts from reference TRBV5-1 and TRBJ1-3): KAGVTQTPRYLIKTRGQQVTLSCSPISGHRSVSWYQQTPGQGLQFLFEYFSETQRNKGNFPGRFSGRQFSNSRSEMNVSTLELGDSALYLCASSPGQISGNTIYFGEGSWLTVV.

The V and J genes are TRBV9 and TRBJ2-5; 9 positions match TRBD1. V lost 4 bases and J lost 5; bases outside the gene matches: 12. This CDR3 is 16 amino acids long. Germline-derived CDR1 and CDR2 are SGDLS and YYNGEE. This CDR3 is CASSFLAGTGSETQYF. The CDR3 region has the DNA TGTGCCAGCAGCTTCCTGGCGGGGACAGGGAGTGAGACCCAGTACTTC.

The J gene is TRBJ1-1, the V gene TRBV12-3 or TRBV12-4, with unresolved D. V lost 3 bases and J lost 8, with 10 bases in between. The CDR3 is 12 amino acids. CDR3 region: CASSFYGREAFF. In DNA, the CDR3 is TGTGCCAGCAGTTTTTATGGGAGAGAAGCTTTCTTT.

The chain couples TRBV6-1 to TRBJ2-3, with 7 positions matching TRBD2. After removal of 3 bases from V and 7 bases from J, the junction contained 7 bases not matched to a gene. The CDR3 totals 14 residues. Germline V gene data show CDR1 as MNHNS and CDR2 as SASEGT. CDR3 bases: TGTGCCAGCAGTGACGGGAGGATCCCGAATACGCAGTATTTT. It is translated as CASSDGRIPNTQYF.

This rearrangement joins TRBV19 to TRBJ2-1; 7 bases line up with TRBD1. The CDR3 is made up of 14 amino acids. Germline values: CDR1 LNHDA, CDR2 SQIVND (reference sequence). V lost 6 bases and J lost 3; bases outside the gene matches: 5. CDR3 bases: TGTGCCAGTAGCGAGGGGGCAGGCTACAATGAGCAGTTCTTC. Its protein product is CASSEGAGYNEQFF.

The V and J genes are TRBV5-1 and TRBJ1-4; D uncertain. The CDR3 is 15 residues long. V was cut by 0 bases and J by 0 bases, with 6 bases left in between. Per the germline V gene, CDR1 is SGHRS and CDR2 is YFSETQ. This chain's CDR3 is CASSLAVSTNEKLFF. In DNA form, the CDR3 reads TGCGCCAGCAGCTTGGCCGTATCAACTAATGAAAAACTGTTTTTT.